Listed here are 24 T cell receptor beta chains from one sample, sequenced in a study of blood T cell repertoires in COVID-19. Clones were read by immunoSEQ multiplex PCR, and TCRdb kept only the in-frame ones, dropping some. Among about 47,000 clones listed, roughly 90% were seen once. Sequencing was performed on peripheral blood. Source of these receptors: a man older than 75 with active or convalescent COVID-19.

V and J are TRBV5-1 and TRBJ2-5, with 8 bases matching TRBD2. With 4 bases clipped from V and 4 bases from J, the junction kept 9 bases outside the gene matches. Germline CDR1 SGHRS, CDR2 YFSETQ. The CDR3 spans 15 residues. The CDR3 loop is CASSPGRGGRETQYF. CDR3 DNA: TGCGCCAGCAGCCCCGGTCGGGGGGGCCGAGAGACCCAGTACTTC. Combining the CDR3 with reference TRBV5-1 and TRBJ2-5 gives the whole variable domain KAGVTQTPRYLIKTRGQQVTLSCSPISGHRSVSWYQQTPGQGLQFLFEYFSETQRNKGNFPGRFSGRQFSNSRSEMNVSTLELGDSALYLCASSPGRGGRETQYFGPGTRLLVL.

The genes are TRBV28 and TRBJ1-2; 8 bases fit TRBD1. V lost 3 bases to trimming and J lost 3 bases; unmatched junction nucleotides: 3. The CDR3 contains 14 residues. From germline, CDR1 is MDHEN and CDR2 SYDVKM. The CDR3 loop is CASSLEQGDYGYTF. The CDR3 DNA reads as TGTGCCAGCAGTTTGGAACAGGGGGACTATGGCTACACCTTC.

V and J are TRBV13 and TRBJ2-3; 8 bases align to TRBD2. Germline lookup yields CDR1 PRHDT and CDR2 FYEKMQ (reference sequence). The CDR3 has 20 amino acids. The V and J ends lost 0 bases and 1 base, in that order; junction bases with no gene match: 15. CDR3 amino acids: CASSLGLRSGGVLGTDTQYF. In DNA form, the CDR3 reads TGTGCCAGCAGCTTAGGCCTTCGGAGCGGGGGAGTCCTTGGCACAGATACGCAGTATTTT.

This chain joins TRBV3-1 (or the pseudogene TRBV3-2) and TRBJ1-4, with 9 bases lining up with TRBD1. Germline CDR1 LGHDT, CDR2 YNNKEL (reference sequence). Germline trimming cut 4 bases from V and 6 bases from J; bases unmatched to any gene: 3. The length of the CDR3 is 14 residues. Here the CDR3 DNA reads TGTGCCAGCAGCCGCAGGACAGGGGATGAAAAACTGTTTTTT. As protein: CASSRRTGDEKLFF.

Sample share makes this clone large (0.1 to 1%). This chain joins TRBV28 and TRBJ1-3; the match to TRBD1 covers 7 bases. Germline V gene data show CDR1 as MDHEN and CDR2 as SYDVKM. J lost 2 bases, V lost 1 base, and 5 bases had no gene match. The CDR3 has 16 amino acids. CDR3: CASSLFSTGTGNTIYF. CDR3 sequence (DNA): TGTGCCAGCAGTTTATTTTCGACAGGGACTGGAAACACCATATATTTT.

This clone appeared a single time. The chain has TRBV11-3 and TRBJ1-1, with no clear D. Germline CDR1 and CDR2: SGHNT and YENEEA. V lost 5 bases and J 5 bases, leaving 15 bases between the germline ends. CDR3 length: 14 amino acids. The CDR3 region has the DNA TGTGCCAGCAGCCCCTCACCCCGGGGAACTGAAGCTTTCTTT. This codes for CASSPSPRGTEAFF.

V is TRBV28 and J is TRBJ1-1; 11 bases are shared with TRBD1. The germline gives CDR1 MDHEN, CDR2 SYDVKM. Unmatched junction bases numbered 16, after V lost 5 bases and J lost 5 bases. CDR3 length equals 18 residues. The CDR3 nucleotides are TGTGCCAGCAGTACACAGGACAGGGGGCGAGGCGGAAGGACTGAAGCTTTCTTT. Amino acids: CASSTQDRGRGGRTEAFF. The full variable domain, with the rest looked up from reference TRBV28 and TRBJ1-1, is DVKVTQSSRYLVKRTGEKVFLECVQDMDHENMFWYRQDPGLGLRLIYFSYDVKMKEKGDIPEGYSVSREKKERFSLILESASTNQTSMYLCASSTQDRGRGGRTEAFFGQGTRLTVV.

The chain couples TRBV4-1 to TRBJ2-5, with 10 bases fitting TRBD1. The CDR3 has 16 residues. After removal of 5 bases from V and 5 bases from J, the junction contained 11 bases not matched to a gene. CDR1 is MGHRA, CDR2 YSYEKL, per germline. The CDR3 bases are TGCGCCAGCAGCAGACAGGGGGCTGATGGTGCGGAGACCCAGTACTTC. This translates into CASSRQGADGAETQYF.

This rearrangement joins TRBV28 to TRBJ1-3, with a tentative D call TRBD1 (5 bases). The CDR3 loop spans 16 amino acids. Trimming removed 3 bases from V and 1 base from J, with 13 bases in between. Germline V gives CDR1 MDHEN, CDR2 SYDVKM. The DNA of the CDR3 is TGTGCCAGCAGTTTCGGAGGGGAACATTCTGGAAACACCATATATTTT. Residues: CASSFGGEHSGNTIYF.

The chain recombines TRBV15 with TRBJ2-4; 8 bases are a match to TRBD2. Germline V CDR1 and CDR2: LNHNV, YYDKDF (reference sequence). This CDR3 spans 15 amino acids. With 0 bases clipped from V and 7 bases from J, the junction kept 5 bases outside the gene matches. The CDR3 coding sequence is TGTGCCACCAGCAGAGAGGGAGCGGGAGTGAACATTCAGTACTTC. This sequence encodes CATSREGAGVNIQYF. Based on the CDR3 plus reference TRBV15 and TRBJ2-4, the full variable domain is DAMVIQNPRYQVTQFGKPVTLSCSQTLNHNVMYWYQQKSSQAPKLLFHYYDKDFNNEADTPDNFQSRRPNTSFCFLDIRSPGLGDTAMYLCATSREGAGVNIQYFGAGTRLSVL.

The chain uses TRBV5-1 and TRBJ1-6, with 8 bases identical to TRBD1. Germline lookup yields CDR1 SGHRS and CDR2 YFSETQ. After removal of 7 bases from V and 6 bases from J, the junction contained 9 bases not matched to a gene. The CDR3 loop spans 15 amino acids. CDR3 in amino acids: CASGQGAGFNSPLHF. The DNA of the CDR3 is TGCGCCAGCGGTCAGGGGGCCGGATTTAATTCACCCCTCCACTTT. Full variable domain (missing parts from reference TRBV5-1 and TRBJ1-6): KAGVTQTPRYLIKTRGQQVTLSCSPISGHRSVSWYQQTPGQGLQFLFEYFSETQRNKGNFPGRFSGRQFSNSRSEMNVSTLELGDSALYLCASGQGAGFNSPLHFGNGTRLTVT.

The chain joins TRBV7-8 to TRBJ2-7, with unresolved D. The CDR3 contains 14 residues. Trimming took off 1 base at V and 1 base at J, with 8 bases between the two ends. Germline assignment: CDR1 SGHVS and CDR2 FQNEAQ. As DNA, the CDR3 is TGTGCCAGCAGCTTAGGAACAGCTTCCTACGAGCAGTACTTC. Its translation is CASSLGTASYEQYF.

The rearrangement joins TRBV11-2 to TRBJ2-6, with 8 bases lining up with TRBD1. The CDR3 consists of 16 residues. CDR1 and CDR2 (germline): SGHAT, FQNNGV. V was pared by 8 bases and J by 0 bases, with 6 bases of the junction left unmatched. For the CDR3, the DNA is TGTGCCAGCGGACAGGGACGAAGCTCTGGGGCCAACGTCCTGACTTTC. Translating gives CASGQGRSSGANVLTF.

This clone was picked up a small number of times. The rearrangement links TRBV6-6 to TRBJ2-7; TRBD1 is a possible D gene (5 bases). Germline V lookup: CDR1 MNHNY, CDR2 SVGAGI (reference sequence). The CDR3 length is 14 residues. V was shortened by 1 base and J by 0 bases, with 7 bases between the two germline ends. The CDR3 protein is CASSYYDSSYEQYF. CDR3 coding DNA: TGTGCCAGCAGTTACTACGACAGCTCCTACGAGCAGTACTTC.

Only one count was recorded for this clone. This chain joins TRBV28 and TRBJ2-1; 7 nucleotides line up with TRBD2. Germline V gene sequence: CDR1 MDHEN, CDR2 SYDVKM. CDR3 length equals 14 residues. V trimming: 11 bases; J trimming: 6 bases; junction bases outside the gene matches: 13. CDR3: CAATPGGPLNEQFF. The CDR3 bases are TGTGCCGCAACCCCGGGAGGCCCCCTCAATGAGCAGTTCTTC.

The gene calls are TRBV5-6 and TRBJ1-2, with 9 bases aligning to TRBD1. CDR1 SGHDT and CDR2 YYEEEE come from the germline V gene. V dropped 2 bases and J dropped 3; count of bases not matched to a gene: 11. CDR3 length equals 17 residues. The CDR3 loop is CASSFGTGFLSDYGYTF. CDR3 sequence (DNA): TGTGCCAGCAGCTTCGGGACAGGGTTTCTCTCTGACTATGGCTACACCTTC.

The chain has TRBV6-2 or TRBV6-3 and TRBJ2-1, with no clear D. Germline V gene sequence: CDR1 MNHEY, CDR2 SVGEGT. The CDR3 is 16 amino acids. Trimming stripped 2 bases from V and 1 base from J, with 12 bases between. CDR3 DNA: TGTGCCAGCAGTTACCCTGGCAGACAATCCTACAATGAGCAGTTCTTC. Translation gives CASSYPGRQSYNEQFF.

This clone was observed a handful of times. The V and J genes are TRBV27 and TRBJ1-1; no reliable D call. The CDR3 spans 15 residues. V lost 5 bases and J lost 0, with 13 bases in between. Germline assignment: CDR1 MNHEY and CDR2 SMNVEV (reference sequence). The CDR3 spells CASSHPGGMNTEAFF. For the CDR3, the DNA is TGTGCCAGCAGTCACCCAGGAGGAATGAACACTGAAGCTTTCTTT.

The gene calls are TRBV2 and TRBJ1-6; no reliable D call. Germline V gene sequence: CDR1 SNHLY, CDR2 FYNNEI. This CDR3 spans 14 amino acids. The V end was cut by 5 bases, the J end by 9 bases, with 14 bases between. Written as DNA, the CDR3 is TGTGCCAGCAGTTCAGACCTGCGGGGTTCACCCCTCCACTTT. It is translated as CASSSDLRGSPLHF.

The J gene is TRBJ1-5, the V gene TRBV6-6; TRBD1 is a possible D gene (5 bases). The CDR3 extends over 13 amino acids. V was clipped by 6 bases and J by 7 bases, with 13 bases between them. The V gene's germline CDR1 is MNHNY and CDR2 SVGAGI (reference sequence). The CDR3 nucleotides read TGTGCCAGCAGGGGGCTCCCTGACCAGCCCCAGCATTTT. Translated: CASRGLPDQPQHF.

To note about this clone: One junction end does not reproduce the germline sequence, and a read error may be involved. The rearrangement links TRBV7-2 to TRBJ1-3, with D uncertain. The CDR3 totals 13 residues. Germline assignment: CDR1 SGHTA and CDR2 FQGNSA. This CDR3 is CASSFRTGDTIYF. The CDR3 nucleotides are TGTGCCAGCAGCTTCAGGACTGGAGACACCATATATTTT.

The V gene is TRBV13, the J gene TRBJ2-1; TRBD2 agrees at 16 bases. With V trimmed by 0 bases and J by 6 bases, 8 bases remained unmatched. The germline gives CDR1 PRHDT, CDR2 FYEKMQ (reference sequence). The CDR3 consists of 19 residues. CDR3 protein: CASSLGPGLAGGPGNEQFF. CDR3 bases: TGTGCCAGCAGCTTAGGCCCGGGACTAGCGGGGGGGCCTGGCAATGAGCAGTTCTTC.

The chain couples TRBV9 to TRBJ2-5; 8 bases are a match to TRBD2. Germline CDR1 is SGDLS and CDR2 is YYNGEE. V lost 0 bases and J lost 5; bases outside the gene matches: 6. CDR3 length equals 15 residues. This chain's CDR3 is CASSVAGGLRETQYF. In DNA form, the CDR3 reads TGTGCCAGCAGCGTAGCGGGGGGGTTACGCGAGACCCAGTACTTC.

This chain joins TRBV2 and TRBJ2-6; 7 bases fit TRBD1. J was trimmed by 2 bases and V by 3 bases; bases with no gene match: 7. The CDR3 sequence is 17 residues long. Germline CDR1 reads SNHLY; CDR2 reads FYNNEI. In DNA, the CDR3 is TGTGCCAGCAGTGAGCAGACAGGGCCTCCTGGGGCCAACGTCCTGACTTTC. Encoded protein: CASSEQTGPPGANVLTF.